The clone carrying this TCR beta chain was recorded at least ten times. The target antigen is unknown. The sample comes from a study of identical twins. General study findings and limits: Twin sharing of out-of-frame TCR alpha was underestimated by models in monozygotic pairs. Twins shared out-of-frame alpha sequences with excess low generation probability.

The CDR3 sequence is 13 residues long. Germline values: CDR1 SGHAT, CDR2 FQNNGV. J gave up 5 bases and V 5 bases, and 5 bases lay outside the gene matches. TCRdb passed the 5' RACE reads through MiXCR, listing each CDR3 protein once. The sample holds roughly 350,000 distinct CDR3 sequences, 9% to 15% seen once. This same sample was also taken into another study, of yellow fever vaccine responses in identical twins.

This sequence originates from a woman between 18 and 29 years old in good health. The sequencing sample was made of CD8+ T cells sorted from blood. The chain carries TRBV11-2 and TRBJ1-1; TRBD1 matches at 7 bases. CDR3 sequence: CASSDRVGTEAFF. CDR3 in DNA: TGTGCCAGCAGCGACAGGGTCGGAACTGAAGCTTTCTTT.